This T cell receptor (beta chain) was documented in a study of neurological immune-mediated disorders. Points from the study as a whole: CDR3 amino acid sequences found in expanded clones were never shared across subjects, suggesting private repertoires in all groups.

TCRdb passed the 5' RACE reads through MiXCR, listing each CDR3 protein once. Of almost 85,000 distinct CDR3 sequences listed, just over 2.5% are singletons. This CDR3 spans 16 amino acids. From germline, CDR1 is SEHNR and CDR2 FQNEAQ (reference sequence). Trimming cost V 5 bases and J 5 bases; bases outside gene matches: 14. In this sample, this clonotype turned up many times. The antigen is undetermined. The chain recombines TRBV7-9 with TRBJ1-1; the match to TRBD1 covers 7 bases. This sequence originates from a woman aged 30 to 39 with multiple sclerosis. Material: PBMCs. The CDR3 region is CASSQAPSGGGTEAFF. The CDR3 DNA follows: TGTGCCAGCAGCCAGGCCCCCTCAGGGGGGGGAACTGAAGCTTTCTTT.